This T cell receptor beta chain was found in a study of T-cell reconstitution after alpha-beta-depleted transplantation in children. Construction of the TCRbeta library involved unique molecular identifiers. TCRdb re-called the PCR reads with MiXCR, one entry per CDR3 protein. The sample has hundreds of thousands of distinct CDR3 sequences; roughly an eighth are singletons. Trimming took 3 bases from V and 6 from J, leaving 10 bases between them. This CDR3 region has 13 residues. This clonotype was observed at least ten times. The source is a human donor who donated a stem cell graft to a child with combined immunodeficiency. The chain joins TRBV12-3 or TRBV12-4 to TRBJ2-3; tentatively, D is TRBD2 (5 bases). Sequences were derived from PBMCs from the stem cell graft donor, sampled from the stem cell graft. Written as DNA, the CDR3 is TGTGCCAGCAGTTTGATAGGACTGGATACGCAGTATTTT. This codes for CASSLIGLDTQYF.